One sample yielded the 28 T cell receptor beta chains listed below, sequenced in a study of T-cell memory formation after mild COVID-19. TCRdb used MiXCR to reprocess the 5' RACE reads, holding one entry per CDR3 protein. The sample records 350,000 to 500,000 distinct CDR3 sequences, 18% being singletons. Sequencing input: PBMCs or a T cell subset sorted from them (not recorded which). All receptors come from a man younger than 30 who had mild COVID-19 (a few samples of this study predate the infection). Cell type and time point are not known.

There are a few counts of this clonotype. The chain has TRBV6-5 and TRBJ1-4; TRBD1 is a possible D gene (5 bases). Trimming took 5 bases from V and 2 from J, leaving 12 bases between them. Germline V gene sequence: CDR1 MNHEY, CDR2 SVGAGI. The CDR3 has 15 residues. This chain's CDR3 is CASSPTGGTNEKLFF. The DNA of the CDR3 is TGTGCCAGCAGTCCCACGGGGGGGACTAATGAAAAACTGTTTTTT.

The genes are TRBV12-3 or TRBV12-4 and TRBJ1-2, with D possibly TRBD1 on 5 matching bases. Trimming took off 3 bases at V and 5 bases at J, with 13 bases between the two ends. There are 14 residues in the CDR3. CDR3 bases: TGTGCCAGCAGTTTCCCCCTTCGGGGGTATGGCTACACCTTC. It specifies CASSFPLRGYGYTF.

The chain couples TRBV7-2 to TRBJ2-7; weak D call: TRBD2 (5 bases). The V end lost 6 bases, the J end lost 3 bases, and 18 bases lay between the germline ends. The CDR3 extends over 15 amino acids. In germline, CDR1 is SGHTA, CDR2 FQGNSA. As DNA, the CDR3 is TGTGCCAGCAGTCCAACCCCGGGGAGTAACTACGAGCAGTACGTC. Translated: CASSPTPGSNYEQYV.

This clonotype was counted at least ten times. The V and J genes are TRBV30 and TRBJ1-5; tentative D call: TRBD1 (5 bases). V lost 4 bases, J lost 0 bases, and 10 bases lay in between. CDR1 is GTSNPN, CDR2 SVGIG, per germline (reference sequence). The CDR3 is 14 residues long. The CDR3 here is CAWNRDGSNQPQHF. The CDR3 nucleotides are TGTGCCTGGAACCGGGACGGTAGCAATCAGCCCCAGCATTTT.

This clonotype was seen a few times. J is TRBJ2-3 and V is TRBV12-3 or TRBV12-4, with D perhaps matching TRBD1 or TRBD2 (5 bases each). There are 19 residues in the CDR3. Trimming shortened V by 1 base and J by 0 bases, and 20 bases separated the two germline ends. CDR3 region: CASSLGAARGPTSTDTQYF. CDR3 nucleotides: TGTGCCAGCAGTTTAGGGGCAGCGAGGGGCCCCACGAGCACAGATACGCAGTATTTT.

Worth noting for this clonotype: A read error may produce the germline difference seen at one junction end. This chain uses TRBV6-6 with TRBJ1-3, with 10 positions matching TRBD1. The length of the CDR3 is 15 residues. The V gene's germline CDR1 is MNHNY and CDR2 SVGAGI (reference sequence). This CDR3 is CASLGGTGAGNTIYF. CDR3 nucleotide sequence: TGTGCCAGCCTGGGAGGGACAGGGGCTGGAAACACAATATATTTT.

This clonotype has more than one count but fewer than ten. Given a much more abundant clone one base away, this may be a read error. The chain joins TRBV5-1 to TRBJ2-3, with D possibly TRBD2 on 6 matching bases. CDR1 is SGHRS and CDR2 is YFSETQ in the germline V gene. This CDR3 comprises 14 residues. CDR3 sequence (DNA): TGCGACAGCAGCTTGGGGGAGGGCACAGATACGCAGTATTTT. Its translation is CDSSLGEGTDTQYF. Combining the CDR3 with reference TRBV5-1 and TRBJ2-3 gives the whole variable domain KAGVTQTPRYLIKTRGQQVTLSCSPISGHRSVSWYQQTPGQGLQFLFEYFSETQRNKGNFPGRFSGRQFSNSRSEMNVSTLELGDSALYLCDSSLGEGTDTQYFGPGTRLTVL.

The chain joins TRBV7-2 to TRBJ2-2; D gene ambiguous. This CDR3 has 15 amino acids. Germline CDR1 is SGHTA and CDR2 is FQGNSA. Trimming shortened V by 1 base and J by 0 bases, and 6 bases separated the two germline ends. CDR3 sequence (DNA): TGTGCCAGCAGCTTAGACATCGCGAACACCGGGGAGCTGTTTTTT. Amino acid sequence: CASSLDIANTGELFF.

This clonotype was observed a handful of times. The genes are TRBV2 and TRBJ1-1; D not resolved. The CDR3 is made up of 13 amino acids. CDR1 is SNHLY and CDR2 is FYNNEI in the germline V gene. The germline V and J ends were trimmed by 0 bases and 4 bases, with 6 bases remaining between them. CDR3 residues: CASSEAPGTEAFF. CDR3 in DNA: TGTGCCAGCAGTGAAGCCCCAGGCACTGAAGCTTTCTTT.

The rearrangement uses TRBV7-9 and TRBJ1-2; tentative D call: TRBD1 (5 bases). Germline V gene lookup returns CDR1 SEHNR and CDR2 FQNEAQ (reference sequence). This CDR3 region has 15 residues. Trimming cost V 4 bases and J 8 bases, with 20 bases left between them. In DNA, the CDR3 is TGTGCCAGCAGCTCACGACAGCCTGTTACGGGGGGCTACACCTTC. It encodes CASSSRQPVTGGYTF.

The chain combines TRBV11-2 with TRBJ2-2; D remains unclear. The CDR3 runs to 13 residues. Looked up from germline, CDR1 is SGHAT and CDR2 is FQNNGV. The V end lost 2 bases, the J end lost 3 bases, and 4 bases lay between the germline ends. In DNA form, the CDR3 reads TGTGCCAGCAGCTTATTGTACACCGGGGAGCTGTTTTTT. It specifies CASSLLYTGELFF.

This clonotype has just a few counts. The chain combines TRBV9 with TRBJ2-2; unclear D gene. The V end was cut by 2 bases, the J end by 7 bases, with 12 bases between. The V gene's germline CDR1 is SGDLS and CDR2 YYNGEE. CDR3 length equals 14 residues. CDR3 in DNA: TGTGCCAGCAGCGTCGCAAGGTTGGGCGGGGAGCTGTTTTTT. As protein: CASSVARLGGELFF.

This clonotype was observed a few times. The chain employs TRBV30 and TRBJ1-5; no clear D gene. Trimming cost V 2 bases and J 8 bases, with 10 bases left between them. Germline CDR1 is GTSNPN and CDR2 is SVGIG (reference sequence). This CDR3 comprises 12 residues. The CDR3 sequence is CAWSLPPEPQHF. Here the CDR3 DNA reads TGTGCCTGGAGTCTTCCGCCGGAGCCCCAGCATTTT.

CDR3 region: CASSLEGVARVNTEAFF. CDR3 nucleotide sequence: TGTGCCAGCAGCTTAGAGGGGGTAGCGCGTGTGAACACTGAAGCTTTCTTT. V gene TRBV7-2 combines with J gene TRBJ1-1, with D tentatively TRBD1 (6 bases). Trimming took off 1 base at V and 0 bases at J, with 15 bases between the two ends. From germline, CDR1 is SGHTA and CDR2 FQGNSA. This CDR3 contains 17 residues.

This rearrangement joins TRBV29-1 to TRBJ2-5; TRBD1 is a possible D gene (6 bases). Trimming shortened V by 3 bases and J by 3 bases, and 8 bases separated the two germline ends. CDR1 is SQVTM, CDR2 ANQGSEA, per germline. This CDR3 spans 12 amino acids. CDR3 coding DNA: TGCAGCGTTGAGACAGGCGAAGAGACCCAGTACTTC. Translating gives CSVETGEETQYF.

This clonotype appeared a few times. This rearrangement joins TRBV6-5 to TRBJ1-5; a possible D gene is TRBD1 (6 bases). Trimming stripped 6 bases from V and 2 bases from J, with 14 bases between. CDR1 is MNHEY, CDR2 SVGAGI, per germline. This CDR3 is 15 amino acids long. DNA for the CDR3: TGTGCCAGCAGCCCCTTAGGGGGGGGCAATCAGCCCCAGCATTTT. It codes for CASSPLGGGNQPQHF.

This clonotype showed up many times. The CDR3 here is CSARDPGTGGTEAFF. The CDR3 coding sequence is TGCAGTGCTAGAGATCCCGGGACAGGGGGAACTGAAGCTTTCTTT. The gene calls are TRBV20-1 and TRBJ1-1, with 11 nucleotides matching TRBD1. Germline V gives CDR1 DFQATT, CDR2 SNEGSKA (reference sequence). The CDR3 consists of 15 residues. The J segment lost 5 bases and the V segment lost 0 bases, leaving 5 bases of the junction unmatched.

The chain has TRBV14 and TRBJ1-6; no reliable D call. The V gene lost 3 bases and the J gene lost 0 bases, with 15 bases spanning the gap. CDR1 is SGHDN, CDR2 FVKESK, per germline. This CDR3 spans 18 amino acids. The DNA of the CDR3 is TGTGCCAGCAGCCACTACGTAAGGGATAGCTCCTATAATTCACCCCTCCACTTT. The encoded protein is CASSHYVRDSSYNSPLHF.

V usage is TRBV11-2 and J usage is TRBJ2-2; 8 bases are a match to TRBD1. Germline V lookup: CDR1 SGHAT, CDR2 FQNNGV. The CDR3 extends over 16 amino acids. V was clipped by 1 base and J by 7 bases; unmatched bases: 8. As DNA, the CDR3 is TGTGCCAGCAGCTTAGCGTTCAGGGGGCTCAACGGGGAGCTGTTTTTT. Its protein is CASSLAFRGLNGELFF.

The chain has TRBV18 and TRBJ1-1, with no clear D. This CDR3 has 13 amino acids. Looked up from germline, CDR1 is KGHSH and CDR2 is LQKENI. V was clipped by 8 bases and J by 5 bases, with 15 bases between them. This CDR3 reads CASAGSRGTEAFF. In DNA form, the CDR3 reads TGTGCCAGCGCTGGGTCGCGCGGGACTGAAGCTTTCTTT.

Many counts were recorded for this clonotype. The chain is built from TRBV5-1 and TRBJ2-7, with D hard to call. Germline CDR1 reads SGHRS; CDR2 reads YFSETQ. The V end lost 0 bases, the J end lost 2 bases, and 9 bases lay between the germline ends. The CDR3 runs 14 residues. CDR3 amino acids: CASSLDGQTYEQYV. The CDR3 nucleotides are TGCGCCAGCAGCTTGGATGGGCAGACCTACGAGCAGTACGTC.

The chain links TRBV19 to TRBJ2-3, with TRBD1 matching 8 bases. CDR1 and CDR2 (germline): LNHDA, SQIVND (reference sequence). The CDR3 length is 16 residues. V lost 5 bases, J lost 6 bases, and 13 bases stayed unmatched. The DNA for the CDR3 is TGTGCCAGTAGTGGGTCCCGCAGGGGGCGAGGTGATACGCAGTATTTT. Protein: CASSGSRRGRGDTQYF.

This clonotype turned up a few times. This chain connects TRBV3-1 to TRBJ2-3; weak D call: TRBD2 (5 bases). The CDR3 consists of 12 residues. The germline gives CDR1 LGHDT, CDR2 YNNKEL (reference sequence). Trimming left V 3 bases short and J 9 bases short, with 10 bases between. CDR3 bases: TGTGCCAGCAGCCACCGGGATCGGACGCAGTATTTT. Amino acids: CASSHRDRTQYF.

This clonotype was counted at least ten times. The chain recombines TRBV4-3 with TRBJ2-1; 8 nucleotides line up with TRBD1. Germline-derived CDR1 and CDR2 are LGHNA and YSLEER. The CDR3 runs to 13 residues. V shed 4 bases and J 13 bases; nucleotides not matched to a gene: 9. The CDR3 DNA is TGCGCCAGCAGCCTGACCCACCAGGGGGCCCAGTTCTTC. Its translation: CASSLTHQGAQFF.

The J gene is TRBJ1-2, the V gene TRBV10-3, with D possibly TRBD1 on 6 matching bases. Germline-derived CDR1 and CDR2 are ENHRY and SYGVKD. This CDR3 has 15 residues. Trimming took off 4 bases at V and 4 bases at J, with 16 bases between the two ends. The DNA of the CDR3 is TGTGCCATCAGTGCAAGAGGGGACACAGTCTATGGCTACACCTTC. Its translation is CAISARGDTVYGYTF.

This clonotype has a handful of counts. The V gene is TRBV7-9, the J gene TRBJ2-2; a possible D gene is TRBD2 (6 bases). V lost 3 bases to trimming and J lost 11 bases, with 13 bases between them. CDR3 length: 13 residues. CDR1 and CDR2 (germline): SEHNR, FQNEAQ (reference sequence). CDR3 nucleotides: TGTGCCAGCAGCTTCGGGTTCGGGGGTGAGCTGTTTTTT. Translating it yields CASSFGFGGELFF.

This clonotype was picked up a small number of times. This sequence joins TRBV7-9 and TRBJ2-2, with D tentatively TRBD1 (6 bases). The CDR3 extends over 15 amino acids. Germline V lookup: CDR1 SEHNR, CDR2 FQNEAQ (reference sequence). V dropped 5 bases and J dropped 7 bases, with 17 bases sitting between them. The chain's CDR3 is CASSPPGAYDGELFF. CDR3 sequence (DNA): TGTGCCAGCAGCCCTCCAGGGGCATACGACGGGGAGCTGTTTTTT.

This clonotype has more than one count but fewer than ten. This sequence joins TRBV7-3 and TRBJ2-3; 8 bases agree with TRBD2. CDR1 is SGHTA and CDR2 is FQGTGA in the germline V gene. The junction had 6 bases not matched to a gene; V was cut back by 4 bases and J by 0 bases. The CDR3 is 16 residues long. The CDR3 sequence: CASSSATSGSTDTQYF. The DNA of the CDR3 is TGTGCCAGCAGCTCCGCAACTAGCGGAAGCACAGATACGCAGTATTTT.